Listed here is a single T cell receptor beta chain. What it binds is not known. Time point reported: roughly 11-day in vitro stimulation with candidate neoantigen peptide 6. Each of seven or eight ELISpot-reactive candidate peptides was used for roughly nine-day stimulation. Baseline for clone expansion was a parallel culture with no peptide. These data belong to a study of PD-1 blockade in mismatch repair-deficient tumors. General study results and limits: Some 140 unique blood TCRs came from expansion to three of seven peptides. After pembrolizumab, tumor-resident clones rose rapidly, then generally contracted before radiologic responses.

Method: immunoSEQ multiplex PCR; TCRdb's copy keeps in-frame clones and lacks some. The sample yields about 15,000 clones, about 85% seen once. This CDR3 spans 16 amino acids. Deletions cut 0 bases from V and 0 bases from J, with 11 bases between. Germline loops: CDR1 SGHRS, CDR2 YFSETQ. The chain employs TRBV5-1 and TRBJ2-3; no clear D. The clonotype was recovered from an adult with mismatch repair-deficient cancer. The sequencing used cells cultured in vitro, collected from a patient treated with pembrolizumab. The CDR3: CASSLGFSASTDTQYF. The CDR3 DNA reads TGCGCCAGCAGCTTGGGTTTCTCTGCTAGCACAGATACGCAGTATTTT.